This TCR beta chain originates from a study of cytomegalovirus exposure and HLA in healthy donors. Study-level information: Among the roughly 370 genotyped donors, more than 70% were placed in the Caucasian-associated ancestry cluster.

In regard to this clone: Its antigen is undetermined.

Notes on the study in general: Accurate prediction of HLA-A and HLA-B alleles (for most subjects) was reportedly achieved from TCR beta sequences. Apart from CMV serostatus, no immune exposure information was available.

PCR employed 60 Vbeta and 13 Jbeta primers. Study processing details: In a later analysis, 80 million to 100 million unique TCR beta chains included roughly 11 million shared by two or more donors. TCRdb's table, derived via immunoSEQ multiplex PCR, lists solely in-frame clones and lacks some. That table is the source of V, J and clone size, and D and trimming were worked out from the DNA. The sample gives 110,000 to 150,000 clones, just over 70% of which show up once; under 2% is in the top ten. Germline V gene lookup returns CDR1 WNHNN and CDR2 SYGVQD (reference sequence). The CDR3 runs 13 residues. V lost 4 bases, J lost 6 bases, and 2 bases stayed unmatched.

The gene calls are TRBV10-1 and TRBJ2-3, with 9 positions matching TRBD2. The sample consisted of PBMCs. The clonotype originates from a woman in her 30s in good health and CMV-seronegative. For the CDR3, the DNA is TGCGCCAGCAGTGCTCTAGCGGGGGATACGCAGTATTTT. As protein: CASSALAGDTQYF.